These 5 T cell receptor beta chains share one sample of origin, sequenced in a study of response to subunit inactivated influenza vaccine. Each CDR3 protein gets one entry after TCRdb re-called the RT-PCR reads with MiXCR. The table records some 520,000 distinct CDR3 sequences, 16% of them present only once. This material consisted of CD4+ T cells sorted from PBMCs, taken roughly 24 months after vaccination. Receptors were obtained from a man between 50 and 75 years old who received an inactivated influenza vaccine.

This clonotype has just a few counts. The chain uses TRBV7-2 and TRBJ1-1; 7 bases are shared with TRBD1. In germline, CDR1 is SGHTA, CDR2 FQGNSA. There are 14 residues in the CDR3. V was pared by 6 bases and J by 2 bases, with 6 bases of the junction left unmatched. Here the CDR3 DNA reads TGTGCCAGCAGGAGACAGGGAGGAAACACTGAAGCTTTCTTT. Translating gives CASRRQGGNTEAFF.

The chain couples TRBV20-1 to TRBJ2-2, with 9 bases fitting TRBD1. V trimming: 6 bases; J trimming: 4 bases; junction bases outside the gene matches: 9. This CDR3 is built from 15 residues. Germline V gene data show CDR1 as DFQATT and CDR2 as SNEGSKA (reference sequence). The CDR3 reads CSATGTGWGTGELFF. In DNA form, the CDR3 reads TGCAGTGCGACCGGGACAGGGTGGGGCACCGGGGAGCTGTTTTTT.

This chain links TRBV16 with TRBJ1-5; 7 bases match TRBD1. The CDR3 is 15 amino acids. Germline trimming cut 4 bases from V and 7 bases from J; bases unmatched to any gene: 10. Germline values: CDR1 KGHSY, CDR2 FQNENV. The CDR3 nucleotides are TGTGCCAGCAGCCGGGCGGGGACAGTCGGACAGCCCCAGCATTTT. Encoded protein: CASSRAGTVGQPQHF.

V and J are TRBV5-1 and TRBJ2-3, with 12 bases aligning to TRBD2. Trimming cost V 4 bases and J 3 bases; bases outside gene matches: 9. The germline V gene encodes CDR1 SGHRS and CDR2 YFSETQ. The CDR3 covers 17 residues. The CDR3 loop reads CASSPAGLAGNTDTQYF. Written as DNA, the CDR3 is TGCGCCAGCAGCCCGGCCGGACTAGCGGGGAATACAGATACGCAGTATTTT.

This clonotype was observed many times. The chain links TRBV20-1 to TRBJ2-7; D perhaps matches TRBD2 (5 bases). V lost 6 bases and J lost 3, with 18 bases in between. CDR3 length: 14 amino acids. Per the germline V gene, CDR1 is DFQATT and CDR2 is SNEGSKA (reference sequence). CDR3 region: CSATAPRDSYEQYF. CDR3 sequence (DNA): TGCAGTGCGACCGCACCTCGGGATAGCTACGAGCAGTACTTC.